This T cell receptor beta chain was identified in a study of shared clonotypes between healthy human individuals (dated by TCRdb to 2020 to 2021). For the wider study: A couple of women and a few men aged 18 to 49 years were included in the cohort. To estimate repertoire size and how much clonotype sharing occurs between individuals, the study deeply sequenced the blood TCR repertoires of about five healthy adults. Libraries were prepared and TCR repertoires were sequenced by different laboratories using diverse techniques, in order to increase sequencing depth and limit assay-specific biases. For each donor, CD4 naive and CD4 memory were each given three plates, CD8 naive was given two plates, and CD8 memory was given one plate. Between about 0.94 and 10 billion PBMCs per donor were obtained by leukapheresis.

In this sample, this clone turned up once. No antigen is known for it. Per-base quality was not reported, and no clone a single base away is much larger than it. Using the deep immunoSEQ assay, TCR CDR3 regions were amplified from genomic DNA by multiplex PCR. Genomic DNA extracted from each cell subset was distributed evenly over all wells of several immunoSEQ 96-well plates, and each plate served as one replicate. For sorted subsets, about 220 ng of genomic DNA, equivalent to around 29,000 T cell genomes, went into each replicate PCR. Purified libraries were measured with a Qubit 3.0 fluorometer, size-checked on a Bioanalyzer 2100, and measured again with the KAPA Library Quantification kit. A separate single-read 150-cycle Illumina NextSeq 550 flow cell was used to sequence each immunoSEQ 96-well plate. The published analysis was carried out like this. The immunoSEQ output contained only junctional sequences without quality scores, so filtering could not match that applied to full-length reads. Sequences were annotated with PyIR, a Python wrapper for IgBLAST v1.9, using IMGT germline references to assign V/J genes and CDR3. Reads were removed for weak V/J assignments (E-value above 1e-6), missing CDR3, stop codons, out-of-frame junctions, or ambiguous translated residues. V3J clonotypes were defined by identical inferred V gene, J gene, and CDR3 amino acid sequence. To compute the percentage overlap between repertoires, the number of shared unique clonotypes was divided by the size of the smaller repertoire. RTK rarefaction, the Chao1 estimator, and Recon v2.1 estimates of unobserved clonotypes were used to assess repertoire richness. Generation probabilities were computed with OLGA for all TCRbeta clonotypes obtained by the gDNA method from four donors. TCRdb's version of the immuneACCESS table is confined to in-frame rearrangements and falls short of the full clone set. An unresolved V gene accounts for under half of the shortfall where checked; the remainder is of unknown origin. V and J calls and clone size are those listed in that table; D and trimming were worked out from the DNA. The sample has around 2,000,000 clones on record, roughly 94% of them singletons. The leading ten clones occupy 0.9% to 1.4% of the sample.

For the CD8 naive samples, CD45RO-negative cells were positively selected for CCR7, yielding a CD45RA+CCR7+ population from which TemRA cells were excluded. The donors were healthy, HIV-negative adults with no recently reported acute infections or vaccinations. Every donor was a Caucasian adult residing in Nashville, Tennessee, USA. Blood was collected by leukapheresis, and PBMCs were isolated by Ficoll-Histopaque density gradient centrifugation and then cryopreserved in liquid nitrogen vapor phase. Purity and quantity of every magnetically sorted T cell population were checked by analytical flow cytometry. Genomic DNA was isolated from each sorted fraction and quantified by UV absorbance on a Nanodrop 2000c. The CDR3 sequence holds 16 residues, the cysteine and phenylalanine included. Left in the record is the CDR3 DNA by itself, 48 bases read in frame from the first base. Overall results and qualifications from the work: Because the study included a small number of donors, the genetic and exposure-history diversity represented was limited. About 5% of naive CD4, 3.5% of naive CD8, roughly 2.4% of memory CD4, and about 0.4% of memory CD8 clonotypes were shared across several donors. Estimated clonotype richness was generally larger for naive than for memory subsets. Pairwise subsampling led to the expectation that sequencing depth would affect the degree of clonotype sharing among donors. Sampling was restricted to blood, and TCR repertoires in tissues likely differ from the TCR repertoires found in blood. Clonotypes shared by all four sorted-subset donors showed higher generation probabilities than non-shared clonotypes. Even with the large sequencing depth, rarefaction of the sorted-subset datasets indicated that sequencing was incomplete.

The sample taken for sequencing was naive CD8+ T cells sorted from blood. Interpreted using the paper, the cell subset or site label stands for: CD45RA+CCR7+. The sequence was collected from a man aged 18-30 years in good health. This sequence uses TRBV21-1 and TRBJ2-7; the table gives TRBD2 as D, unverified against the DNA. TRBV21-1 is shown as a pseudogene. This receptor has the CDR3 CASSSSGTSVCYEQYF. In nucleotide form, the sequence is TGTGCCAGCAGCAGCTCCGGGACTAGCGTTTGTTACGAGCAGTACTTC.